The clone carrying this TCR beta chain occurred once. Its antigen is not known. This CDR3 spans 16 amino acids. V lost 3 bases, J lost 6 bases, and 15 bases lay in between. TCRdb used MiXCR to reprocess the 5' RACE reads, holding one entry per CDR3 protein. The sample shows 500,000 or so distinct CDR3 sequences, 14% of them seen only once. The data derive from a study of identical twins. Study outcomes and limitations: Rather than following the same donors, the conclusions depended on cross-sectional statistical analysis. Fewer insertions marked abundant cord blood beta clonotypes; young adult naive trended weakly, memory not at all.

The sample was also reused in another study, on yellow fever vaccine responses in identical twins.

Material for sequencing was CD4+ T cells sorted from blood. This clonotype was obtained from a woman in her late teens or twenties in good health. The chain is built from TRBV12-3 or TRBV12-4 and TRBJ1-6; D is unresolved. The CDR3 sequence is CASSFTGRRGNSPLHF. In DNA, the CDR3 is TGTGCCAGCAGTTTTACCGGCCGGCGGGGTAATTCACCCCTCCACTTT.